The clone carrying this T cell receptor (beta chain) was observed a few times. Its antigen is still unknown. This record belongs to a study of cytomegalovirus exposure and HLA in healthy donors. Notes on the study in general: There were some 150 TCR beta chains listed as cytomegalovirus-associated.

The study ran its PCR with 60 Vbeta and 13 Jbeta primers. Sequencing used immunoSEQ multiplex PCR; TCRdb keeps in-frame clones, though not all of them. The table records some 90,000 clones, approximately 60% of them present only once. Germline V gene sequence: CDR1 MNHNS, CDR2 SASEGT. Trimming stripped 3 bases from V and 4 bases from J, with 16 bases between. CDR3 size: 15 residues. The chain links TRBV6-1 to TRBJ2-7; D is possibly TRBD1 (6 bases). Sequencing used PBMCs. The clonotype originates from a boy between 5 and 17 years old in good health and CMV-seropositive. CDR3 DNA: TGTGCCAGCAGTGAGCGTAGGACAGCGTCTTACGAGCAGTACTTC. Protein sequence: CASSERRTASYEQYF.